This T cell receptor (beta chain) is from a study of CD8 T cells in ankylosing spondylitis. This clonotype was recorded at least ten times. Germline loops: CDR1 SNHLY, CDR2 FYNNEI. The length of the CDR3 is 15 residues. The V end was cut by 4 bases, the J end by 1 base, with 10 bases between. TCRdb called the 5' RACE reads again in MiXCR, with one record for every CDR3 protein. The sample has 200,000 to 300,000 distinct CDR3 sequences; over 9.5% are singletons. The genes are TRBV2 and TRBJ2-2; TRBD2 is a possible D gene (5 bases). The receptor comes from a male donor with ankylosing spondylitis or in good health (not recorded which). The material sequenced was blood, either unsorted or a sorted T cell fraction (not recorded which). In nucleotides, the CDR3 is TGTGCCAGCAGTGCCGGGGTATGGAACACCGGGGAGCTGTTTTTT. Protein product: CASSAGVWNTGELFF.